This T cell receptor beta chain was obtained from a study of shared clonotypes between healthy human individuals. Study-wide context: The study used three CD4 naive, three CD4 memory, two CD8 naive and one CD8 memory plate per donor.

Once extracted for a subset, genomic DNA was divided evenly among several immunoSEQ plates. TCRdb's copy holds only in-frame clones and misses some; the assay was immunoSEQ multiplex PCR. The profile shows 600,000 to 700,000 clones, 55% to 85% of them singletons. Points on this clone: Its cognate antigen is unknown.

Per germline, CDR1 MDHEN and CDR2 SYDVKM. The CDR3 is made up of 11 amino acids. Trimming removed 7 bases at V and 11 bases at J, with 14 bases between. Study-level points and caveats: A few donors showed sharing of approximately 4.7% of naive CD4 clonotypes.

The sequence derives from a woman in her thirties in good health. This chain connects TRBV28 to TRBJ1-1; weak D call: TRBD1 (5 bases). The sample taken for sequencing was memory CD4+ T cells sorted from blood. Subset indicated: CD45RA-negative fraction. CDR3 sequence: CASTRGGNAFF. The CDR3, as DNA: TGTGCCAGCACCCGGGGGGGGAATGCTTTCTTT.